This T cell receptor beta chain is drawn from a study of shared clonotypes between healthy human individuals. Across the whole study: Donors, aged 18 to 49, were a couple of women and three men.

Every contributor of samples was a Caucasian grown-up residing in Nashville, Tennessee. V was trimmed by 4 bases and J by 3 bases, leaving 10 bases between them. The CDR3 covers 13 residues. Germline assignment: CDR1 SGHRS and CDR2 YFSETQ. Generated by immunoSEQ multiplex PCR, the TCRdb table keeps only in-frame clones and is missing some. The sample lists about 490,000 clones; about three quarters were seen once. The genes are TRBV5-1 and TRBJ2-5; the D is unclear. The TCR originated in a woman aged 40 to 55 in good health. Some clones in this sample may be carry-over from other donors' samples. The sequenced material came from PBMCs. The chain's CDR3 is CASSMGPKETQYF. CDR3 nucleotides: TGCGCCAGCAGCATGGGCCCCAAAGAGACCCAGTACTTC.